Listed here are 30 T cell receptor beta chains from one sample, sequenced in a study of CD8+ T cells in alopecia areata. RNA was isolated and reverse transcribed to cDNA, the sequencing template. Repertoires were generated with immunoSEQ multiplex PCR, while TCRdb's copy carries only in-frame clones and drops some. Among 110,000 to 150,000 clones listed, less than 75% were seen once. The sequenced sample was CD8+ T cells sorted from blood. The receptors originated from a human donor in good health.

This chain connects TRBV20-1 to TRBJ2-5, with unresolved D. CDR1 DFQATT and CDR2 SNEGSKA come from the germline V gene (reference sequence). Trimming took 3 bases from V and 10 from J, leaving 3 bases between them. This CDR3 has 8 residues. CDR3 residues: CSASVQYF. CDR3 coding DNA: TGCAGTGCTAGCGTCCAGTACTTC.

The sample holds a few counts of this clone. The gene calls are TRBV11-2 and TRBJ1-3; possibly TRBD1 for D (6 bases). The germline V gene has CDR1 SGHAT and CDR2 FQNNGV. Trimming cost V 4 bases and J 2 bases, with 12 bases left between them. The CDR3 extends over 15 amino acids. CDR3 residues: CASSSARGTGNTIYF. The CDR3 nucleotides read TGTGCCAGCAGCTCTGCGAGGGGGACTGGAAACACCATATATTTT.

V usage is TRBV9 and J usage is TRBJ2-6; D is unresolved. V lost 4 bases and J lost 4, with 9 bases in between. Germline values: CDR1 SGDLS, CDR2 YYNGEE. CDR3 length: 14 residues. In DNA form, the CDR3 reads TGTGCCAGCAGCTCTCCTCCCGGGGCCAACGTCCTGACTTTC. Translating gives CASSSPPGANVLTF.

The chain recombines TRBV28 with TRBJ1-5; TRBD1 matches at 7 bases. The V and J ends lost 6 bases and 5 bases, in that order; junction bases with no gene match: 13. The CDR3 spans 16 residues. CDR1 is MDHEN, CDR2 SYDVKM, per germline. The CDR3 coding sequence is TGTGCCAGCAGCTTGATCCGGGACAGAAGGGATCAGCCCCAGCATTTT. The encoded protein is CASSLIRDRRDQPQHF. Full variable domain (remainder filled in from reference TRBV28 and TRBJ1-5): DVKVTQSSRYLVKRTGEKVFLECVQDMDHENMFWYRQDPGLGLRLIYFSYDVKMKEKGDIPEGYSVSREKKERFSLILESASTNQTSMYLCASSLIRDRRDQPQHFGDGTRLSIL.

V and J are TRBV27 and TRBJ1-1; unclear D gene. Germline CDR1 and CDR2: MNHEY and SMNVEV (reference sequence). This CDR3 contains 13 residues. Trimming cost V 2 bases and J 6 bases, with 10 bases left between them. CDR3 protein: CASSLTLKAEAFF. The CDR3 coding sequence is TGTGCCAGCAGTTTAACACTTAAGGCTGAAGCTTTCTTT.

In its sample, this clone was seen a few times. The chain employs TRBV13 and TRBJ2-7, with D possibly being TRBD1 (6 bases). The CDR3 length is 14 residues. CDR1 PRHDT and CDR2 FYEKMQ come from the germline V gene (reference sequence). Trimming shortened V by 5 bases and J by 3 bases, and 14 bases separated the two germline ends. For the CDR3, the DNA is TGTGCCAGCAGCAACGGGGACACCTACTACGAGCAGTACTTC. It codes for CASSNGDTYYEQYF.

This clone is medium-sized. This chain connects TRBV28 to TRBJ2-7, with 10 bases lining up with TRBD2. Per germline, CDR1 MDHEN and CDR2 SYDVKM. The CDR3 covers 21 residues. The trim removed 0 bases at V and 2 bases at J, leaving 19 bases unmatched. The CDR3 DNA reads as TGTGCCAGCAGTTTATGGCCGATCGATCTAGCGGGAGAGGGGGAACCCTACGAGCAGTACTTC. It translates to CASSLWPIDLAGEGEPYEQYF. Together with reference TRBV28 and TRBJ2-7, the CDR3 gives the full variable domain: DVKVTQSSRYLVKRTGEKVFLECVQDMDHENMFWYRQDPGLGLRLIYFSYDVKMKEKGDIPEGYSVSREKKERFSLILESASTNQTSMYLCASSLWPIDLAGEGEPYEQYFGPGTRLTVT.

This chain connects TRBV4-1 to TRBJ2-1, with D possibly matching TRBD2 (5 bases). V shed 0 bases and J shed 3 bases, with 15 bases lying between them. CDR1 MGHRA and CDR2 YSYEKL come from the germline V gene. The CDR3 loop spans 17 amino acids. This CDR3 is CASSQESPGGYYNEQFF. As DNA, the CDR3 is TGCGCCAGCAGCCAAGAGTCTCCCGGAGGTTACTACAATGAGCAGTTCTTC.

The chain has TRBV29-1 and TRBJ1-2, with 9 bases matching TRBD1. V trimming: 6 bases; J trimming: 8 bases; junction bases outside the gene matches: 10. Per the germline V gene, CDR1 is SQVTM and CDR2 is ANQGSEA. The CDR3 covers 13 residues. CDR3 bases: TGCAGCGTCCCCCGGCGGACAGGGGAAGGCTACACCTTC. Protein product: CSVPRRTGEGYTF.

The V gene is TRBV7-9, the J gene TRBJ2-1, with 11 bases identical to TRBD2. The CDR3 covers 16 residues. From germline, CDR1 is SEHNR and CDR2 FQNEAQ (reference sequence). J was trimmed by 7 bases and V by 1 base; bases with no gene match: 6. This CDR3 reads CASSLVAGGGWNEQFF. The CDR3 coding sequence is TGTGCCAGCAGCTTAGTAGCGGGAGGGGGATGGAATGAGCAGTTCTTC. The full variable domain, with the rest looked up from reference TRBV7-9 and TRBJ2-1, is DTGVSQNPRHKITKRGQNVTFRCDPISEHNRLYWYRQTLGQGPEFLTYFQNEAQLEKSRLLSDRFSAERPKGSFSTLEIQRTEQGDSAMYLCASSLVAGGGWNEQFFGPGTRLTVL.

This clone was seen a few times. The chain couples TRBV29-1 to TRBJ2-3; perhaps D is TRBD1 or TRBD2 (5 bases each). CDR1 is SQVTM, CDR2 ANQGSEA, per germline. The length of the CDR3 is 13 residues. Trimming cost V 7 bases and J 3 bases, with 14 bases left between them. The CDR3 DNA sequence: TGCAGCGGTGAGGGGCGTATAACAGATACGCAGTATTTT. Encoded protein: CSGEGRITDTQYF.

This rearrangement joins TRBV9 to TRBJ2-1; D uncertain. V was cut by 4 bases and J by 0 bases, with 20 bases left in between. The CDR3 is 18 amino acids. Germline V lookup: CDR1 SGDLS, CDR2 YYNGEE. The CDR3 here is CASSHPAAPLSSYNEQFF. The CDR3 bases are TGTGCCAGCAGCCACCCGGCTGCCCCGCTAAGCTCCTACAATGAGCAGTTCTTC.

This clone was counted a few times. The chain couples TRBV9 to TRBJ1-5; D is ambiguous. Germline CDR1 is SGDLS and CDR2 is YYNGEE. The CDR3 extends over 14 amino acids. V was trimmed by 2 bases and J by 0 bases, leaving 6 bases between them. The CDR3 is CASSVTDSNQPQHF. CDR3 DNA: TGTGCCAGCAGCGTGACGGATAGCAATCAGCCCCAGCATTTT.

The chain links TRBV2 to TRBJ2-7; the D call may be TRBD1 or TRBD2 (5 bases each). This CDR3 is 12 amino acids long. CDR1 and CDR2 (germline): SNHLY, FYNNEI. V lost 4 bases to trimming and J lost 5 bases, with 9 bases between them. CDR3 amino acids: CASSGRDDEQYF. CDR3 nucleotides: TGTGCCAGCAGTGGTCGGGACGACGAGCAGTACTTC.

The CDR3 is CASSRGVADGYTF. The CDR3 DNA sequence: TGTGCCAGCAGCCGCGGGGTAGCCGATGGCTACACCTTC. The gene calls are TRBV27 and TRBJ1-2, with no clear D. The CDR3 contains 13 residues. V lost 6 bases to trimming and J lost 6 bases, with 14 bases between them. CDR1 is MNHEY and CDR2 is SMNVEV in the germline V gene (reference sequence).

This clone was observed once. This chain uses TRBV27 with TRBJ1-2, with D perhaps TRBD1 (5 bases). Germline CDR1 is MNHEY and CDR2 is SMNVEV (reference sequence). This CDR3 has 17 amino acids. Trimming cost V 0 bases and J 0 bases, with 14 bases left between them. The CDR3 nucleotides read TGTGCCAGCAGTTTATCTTTCGGGGCGCAAGCTAACTATGGCTACACCTTC. Protein: CASSLSFGAQANYGYTF.

The chain links TRBV10-1 to TRBJ2-7, with 8 bases aligning to TRBD2. V gave up 6 bases and J gave up 3 bases; unmatched junction bases: 10. The CDR3 consists of 15 residues. The germline V gene encodes CDR1 WNHNN and CDR2 SYGVQD (reference sequence). The CDR3 sequence: CASSPGSGGDYEQYF. For the CDR3, the DNA is TGCGCCAGCAGCCCCGGCAGCGGGGGAGACTACGAGCAGTACTTC.

The chain carries TRBV27 and TRBJ2-1, with a weak D call TRBD1 (5 bases). Trimming removed 4 bases at V and 8 bases at J, with 18 bases between. The CDR3 spans 15 residues. CDR1 and CDR2 (germline): MNHEY, SMNVEV (reference sequence). The CDR3 is CASSSIPQGIDEQFF. In DNA form, the CDR3 reads TGTGCCAGCAGTTCAATCCCCCAGGGAATCGATGAGCAGTTCTTC.

This clone was seen once. The CDR3: CAWTGLAGGLNEQFF. For the CDR3, the DNA is TGTGCCTGGACCGGACTAGCGGGAGGTCTCAATGAGCAGTTCTTC. V usage is TRBV30 and J usage is TRBJ2-1; 14 nucleotides line up with TRBD2. Germline-derived CDR1 and CDR2 are GTSNPN and SVGIG (reference sequence). Trimming took 4 bases from V and 6 from J; bases not matched to a gene: 5. The CDR3 is 15 residues long.

This chain uses TRBV10-3 with TRBJ2-7, with D hard to call. Trimming removed 2 bases from V and 2 bases from J, with 10 bases in between. The CDR3 extends over 14 amino acids. Germline V gene lookup returns CDR1 ENHRY and CDR2 SYGVKD. The CDR3 nucleotides are TGTGCCATCAGTGAGGCCGCGAACACCTACGAGCAGTACTTC. Translation: CAISEAANTYEQYF.

The gene calls are TRBV19 and TRBJ2-7; D is ambiguous. The germline V gene has CDR1 LNHDA and CDR2 SQIVND (reference sequence). The CDR3 is made up of 13 amino acids. Trimming removed 1 base from V and 1 base from J, with 5 bases in between. The CDR3 reads CASSIATSYEQYF. Written as DNA, the CDR3 is TGTGCCAGTAGTATAGCGACGTCCTACGAGCAGTACTTC.

The chain couples TRBV27 to TRBJ2-5; D might be TRBD2 (5 bases). Germline CDR1 and CDR2: MNHEY and SMNVEV (reference sequence). The V end was cut by 1 base, the J end by 5 bases, with 14 bases between. The length of the CDR3 is 15 residues. The CDR3: CASSLFPGNGETQYF. The CDR3 DNA is TGTGCCAGCAGTTTATTTCCGGGGAACGGCGAGACCCAGTACTTC.

This chain joins TRBV29-1 and TRBJ2-2; perhaps TRBD2 as D (5 bases). Germline lookup yields CDR1 SQVTM and CDR2 ANQGSEA. CDR3 length equals 13 residues. The V and J ends lost 6 bases and 1 base respectively, with 9 bases between them. Here the CDR3 reads CSVRTLNTGELFF. In DNA form, the CDR3 reads TGCAGCGTAAGGACTCTGAACACCGGGGAGCTGTTTTTT.

The count of this clone is one. The rearrangement joins TRBV30 to TRBJ2-2; a weak D match, TRBD2 (6 bases). CDR3 length: 13 amino acids. CDR1 GTSNPN and CDR2 SVGIG come from the germline V gene (reference sequence). The ends were cut back, 8 bases at V and 1 base at J, with 11 bases in the middle. CDR3 sequence: CAGGDLNTGELFF. The DNA for the CDR3 is TGTGCCGGCGGGGACTTGAACACCGGGGAGCTGTTTTTT.

J is TRBJ2-5 and V is TRBV29-1; 12 bases match TRBD2. The J call may be in error: the DNA end matches TRBJ2-7 better. This CDR3 has 14 residues. Germline V CDR1 and CDR2: SQVTM, ANQGSEA. The CDR3 loop is CSVVTTSGRNEQYF. CDR3 bases: TGCAGCGTTGTCACGACTAGCGGGAGAAACGAGCAGTACTTC.

The table lists this clone with a count of one. The rearrangement uses TRBV28 and TRBJ2-7; TRBD2 matches at 10 bases. The ends lost 5 bases at V and 2 bases at J; junction bases unmatched: 9. Germline loops: CDR1 MDHEN, CDR2 SYDVKM. The CDR3 runs to 16 residues. The CDR3 nucleotides read TGTGCCAGCAGTGCACCCCGGACTAGCGGTACCTACGAGCAGTACTTC. Translating it yields CASSAPRTSGTYEQYF.

The rearrangement joins TRBV29-1 to TRBJ2-5, with TRBD1 matching over 8 bases. The DNA end favors TRBJ2-7, so the J call may be wrong. The CDR3 consists of 14 residues. The germline V gene encodes CDR1 SQVTM and CDR2 ANQGSEA. CDR3 sequence reads: CSVVRQGANYEQYF. In nucleotides, the CDR3 is TGCAGCGTCGTGAGGCAGGGGGCAAACTACGAGCAGTACTTC.

The J gene is TRBJ2-7, the V gene TRBV6-5, with a weak D call TRBD1 (5 bases). The germline V gene has CDR1 MNHEY and CDR2 SVGAGI. CDR3 length: 13 amino acids. Trimming removed 2 bases at V and 5 bases at J, with 10 bases between. CDR3 sequence: CASSYGAGNEQYF. The CDR3 DNA reads as TGTGCCAGCAGTTACGGGGCAGGGAACGAGCAGTACTTC.

This clone has more than one count but fewer than ten. The V gene is TRBV15, the J gene TRBJ2-7; D not resolved. The V gene's germline CDR1 is LNHNV and CDR2 YYDKDF (reference sequence). The V end was cut by 3 bases, the J end by 2 bases, with 14 bases between. The CDR3 covers 15 residues. The CDR3 spells CATSSKDRTAYEQYF. The CDR3 nucleotides read TGTGCCACCAGCAGCAAGGATCGTACGGCCTACGAGCAGTACTTC.

This chain uses TRBV6-5 with TRBJ1-2, with D hard to call. Trimming cost V 8 bases and J 1 base, with 14 bases left between them. The CDR3 extends over 14 amino acids. CDR1 MNHEY and CDR2 SVGAGI come from the germline V gene. DNA for the CDR3: TGTGCCAGCTCGAAGACGGGGATTAACTATGGCTACACCTTC. Its protein is CASSKTGINYGYTF.